This T cell receptor (beta chain) was sequenced during a study of T-cell memory formation after mild COVID-19. The CDR3 totals 15 residues. MiXCR, applied by TCRdb to the 5' RACE reads, yields one record per CDR3 protein. The repertoire has roughly 380,000 distinct CDR3 sequences, around 30% of them found once; the top ten carry 13%. The source of this sequence is an adult woman who had mild COVID-19 (a few samples of this study predate the infection). Cell type and time point are not known. The V gene is TRBV21-1, the J gene TRBJ2-7; TRBD1 is the table's D call, not checked against the DNA. TRBV21-1 is given as a pseudogene. What was sequenced was PBMCs or a T cell subset sorted from them (not recorded which). DNA of the CDR3: TGTGCCAGCAGCAAAACAGGGGGGGACGCCTACGAGCAGTACTTC. This sequence encodes CASSKTGGDAYEQYF.